The 25 T cell receptor beta chains below come from one sample, sequenced in a study of cytomegalovirus exposure and HLA in healthy donors. Amplification used 60 Vbeta primers and 13 Jbeta primers. Produced via immunoSEQ multiplex PCR; TCRdb's table is partial and in-frame only. Seen here are 100,000 to 150,000 clones, roughly 80% observed once, and the top ten hold approximately 0.9%. Sequenced: PBMCs. The source is a woman aged 55-75 years in good health and CMV-seronegative.

The rearrangement joins TRBV28 to TRBJ2-7, with D perhaps matching TRBD2 (6 bases). The CDR3 runs to 14 residues. Trimming took off 3 bases at V and 6 bases at J, with 15 bases between the two ends. Germline lookup yields CDR1 MDHEN and CDR2 SYDVKM. The CDR3 DNA sequence: TGTGCCAGCAGTTTCGGAGGGAGGAAGTCCGAGCAGTACTTC. This encodes CASSFGGRKSEQYF.

This clone came up a few times. The chain recombines TRBV6-5 with TRBJ2-7; 10 bases line up with TRBD1. CDR1 and CDR2 (germline): MNHEY, SVGAGI. The CDR3 has 12 amino acids. V was clipped by 10 bases and J by 4 bases; unmatched bases: 4. This CDR3 reads CAISGQGYEQYF. CDR3 nucleotides: TGTGCCATCTCGGGACAGGGGTACGAGCAGTACTTC.

This clone was detected once. The chain uses TRBV11-2 and TRBJ2-2; D may be TRBD1 (6 bases). This CDR3 has 15 residues. Trimming removed 1 base from V and 6 bases from J, with 12 bases in between. CDR1 SGHAT and CDR2 FQNNGV come from the germline V gene. The CDR3, as DNA: TGTGCCAGCAGCTTAGTACAGGGTGGGGCCGGGGAGCTGTTTTTT. Residues: CASSLVQGGAGELFF. Drawing the rest from reference TRBV11-2 and TRBJ2-2, the complete variable domain is EAGVAQSPRYKIIEKRQSVAFWCNPISGHATLYWYQQILGQGPKLLIQFQNNGVVDDSQLPKDRFSAERLKGVDSTLKIQPAKLEDSAVYLCASSLVQGGAGELFFGEGSRLTVL.

This chain links TRBV10-3 with TRBJ2-5; TRBD1 matches 8 bases. The DNA matches TRBJ2-7 better at its end, which makes the J call doubtful. The CDR3 extends over 14 amino acids. Germline V gene lookup returns CDR1 ENHRY and CDR2 SYGVKD. CDR3: CAIRATTRGREQYF. The CDR3 nucleotides are TGTGCCATCAGAGCAACCACCAGGGGGCGCGAGCAGTACTTC.

In its sample, this clone was seen a few times. The chain couples TRBV13 to TRBJ1-4; D might be TRBD1 (6 bases). Trimming stripped 5 bases from V and 7 bases from J, with 17 bases between. Germline V gene data show CDR1 as PRHDT and CDR2 as FYEKMQ (reference sequence). The CDR3 covers 15 residues. Here the CDR3 reads CASSALQGGREKLFF. The CDR3 DNA sequence: TGTGCCAGCAGCGCCTTACAGGGCGGCCGTGAAAAACTGTTTTTT.

The chain couples TRBV28 to TRBJ2-2; 10 positions match TRBD2. The CDR3 loop spans 20 amino acids. Germline V gene data show CDR1 as MDHEN and CDR2 as SYDVKM. V was clipped by 4 bases and J by 4 bases; unmatched bases: 18. The CDR3 protein is CASSSSLIKRGGYITGELFF. The CDR3 nucleotides are TGTGCCAGCAGTTCCAGCCTAATCAAGCGGGGGGGCTATATCACCGGGGAGCTGTTTTTT. Full variable domain (outside the CDR3, taken from reference TRBV28 and TRBJ2-2): DVKVTQSSRYLVKRTGEKVFLECVQDMDHENMFWYRQDPGLGLRLIYFSYDVKMKEKGDIPEGYSVSREKKERFSLILESASTNQTSMYLCASSSSLIKRGGYITGELFFGEGSRLTVL.

The V gene is TRBV28, the J gene TRBJ2-7; 8 bases fit TRBD2. Unmatched junction bases numbered 13, after V lost 6 bases and J lost 6 bases. The CDR3 extends over 15 amino acids. CDR1 and CDR2 from the germline V gene are MDHEN and SYDVKM. The CDR3 coding sequence is TGTGCCAGCAGCCTCCCCCCCGGGAGGGCGTTCGAGCAGTACTTC. Its translation is CASSLPPGRAFEQYF.

The V gene is TRBV18, the J gene TRBJ1-1; TRBD1 aligns across 9 bases. CDR3 size: 14 residues. Losses at the gene ends were 5 bases for V and 7 bases for J; bases not matched to a gene: 8. Germline V CDR1 and CDR2: KGHSH, LQKENI. CDR3 bases: TGTGCCAGCTCAGGGACAGGGATCGCCGATGAAGCTTTCTTT. Translating gives CASSGTGIADEAFF.

This clone was observed a few times. This sequence joins TRBV28 and TRBJ1-1; the D is unclear. The CDR3 spans 12 residues. The germline gives CDR1 MDHEN, CDR2 SYDVKM. The ends were cut back, 8 bases at V and 4 bases at J, with 11 bases in the middle. The CDR3 DNA follows: TGTGCCAGCCGGGGTGTTACCACTGAAGCTTTCTTT. This encodes CASRGVTTEAFF. Together with reference TRBV28 and TRBJ1-1, the CDR3 gives the full variable domain: DVKVTQSSRYLVKRTGEKVFLECVQDMDHENMFWYRQDPGLGLRLIYFSYDVKMKEKGDIPEGYSVSREKKERFSLILESASTNQTSMYLCASRGVTTEAFFGQGTRLTVV.

The chain links TRBV7-8 to TRBJ2-7; TRBD2 agrees at 8 bases. J was trimmed by 0 bases and V by 5 bases; bases with no gene match: 6. Germline loops: CDR1 SGHVS, CDR2 FQNEAQ. This CDR3 has 15 amino acids. CDR3 nucleotides: TGTGCCAGCAGCCGGCGGGGGGCCCTCTCCTACGAGCAGTACTTC. It yields the protein CASSRRGALSYEQYF.

The rearrangement links TRBV9 to TRBJ1-2; D is possibly TRBD1 (5 bases). CDR3 length: 15 residues. V lost 0 bases and J 8 bases, leaving 17 bases between the germline ends. Looked up from germline, CDR1 is SGDLS and CDR2 is YYNGEE. The DNA for the CDR3 is TGTGCCAGCAGCGTAGTGGCGGGGGATGGGGGGGGCTACACCTTC. It specifies CASSVVAGDGGGYTF. Together with reference TRBV9 and TRBJ1-2, the CDR3 gives the full variable domain: DSGVTQTPKHLITATGQRVTLRCSPRSGDLSVYWYQQSLDQGLQFLIQYYNGEERAKGNILERFSAQQFPDLHSELNLSSLELGDSALYFCASSVVAGDGGGYTFGSGTRLTVV.

This chain uses TRBV28 with TRBJ1-1; D unclear. The CDR3 contains 15 residues. The germline CDR1 and CDR2 sequences are MDHEN and SYDVKM. V shed 1 base and J shed 1 base, with 10 bases lying between them. The CDR3 DNA reads TGTGCCAGCAGTTTATCCCCTTACAAGAACACTGAAGCTTTCTTT. Its translation: CASSLSPYKNTEAFF.

V usage is TRBV5-1 and J usage is TRBJ2-5; TRBD1 matches 8 bases. The DNA end is a closer match to TRBJ2-7, so the J assignment may be wrong. CDR1 and CDR2 (germline): SGHRS, YFSETQ. The CDR3 consists of 14 residues. The CDR3 reads CASSPQGASYEQYF. The CDR3 DNA follows: TGCGCCAGCAGCCCCCAGGGGGCTTCCTACGAGCAGTACTTC.

This chain links TRBV6-1 with TRBJ2-7; perhaps TRBD1 as D (6 bases). The CDR3 is made up of 14 amino acids. CDR1 is MNHNS and CDR2 is SASEGT in the germline V gene. The ends were cut back, 6 bases at V and 5 bases at J, with 17 bases in the middle. CDR3 region: CASSTGTPSDEQYF. The CDR3 region has the DNA TGTGCCAGCAGCACAGGGACGCCGTCCGACGAGCAGTACTTC.

V is TRBV2 and J is TRBJ2-5; weak D call: TRBD1 (6 bases). In germline, CDR1 is SNHLY, CDR2 FYNNEI. The CDR3 extends over 15 amino acids. Trimming stripped 6 bases from V and 2 bases from J, with 16 bases between. The CDR3 is CASSPSQGFQETQYF. The CDR3 nucleotides read TGTGCCAGCAGCCCTTCTCAGGGGTTTCAAGAGACCCAGTACTTC.

V is TRBV9 and J is TRBJ2-7; D ambiguous. Germline V gene data show CDR1 as SGDLS and CDR2 as YYNGEE. Trimming pared 0 bases from V and 5 bases from J, leaving 9 bases between. The CDR3 has 13 residues. This CDR3 is CASSVATRDEQYF. The CDR3 DNA reads TGTGCCAGCAGCGTAGCTACTCGGGACGAGCAGTACTTC.

For the CDR3, the DNA is TGTGCCACCTGGGGGAGGGATCAGCCCCAGCATTTT. Protein: CATWGRDQPQHF. The chain couples TRBV28 to TRBJ1-5, with D perhaps matching TRBD1 (5 bases). Germline-derived CDR1 and CDR2 are MDHEN and SYDVKM. Trimming removed 10 bases from V and 5 bases from J, with 12 bases in between. The CDR3 has 12 amino acids.

This chain uses TRBV27 with TRBJ2-5; D is unclear. The J call may not be correct, given that the DNA end is closer to TRBJ2-7. The CDR3 sequence is 15 residues long. CDR1 and CDR2 from the germline V gene are MNHEY and SMNVEV (reference sequence). CDR3 in DNA: TGTGCCAGCAGTTCGACAACTCAAAGCTCCTACGAGCAGTACTTC. Its translation: CASSSTTQSSYEQYF.

The V call is TRBV2, the J call TRBJ2-5; 8 bases are a match to TRBD2. The CDR3 runs to 14 residues. CDR1 and CDR2 (germline): SNHLY, FYNNEI. V lost 3 bases to trimming and J lost 5 bases; unmatched junction nucleotides: 5. The CDR3 DNA is TGTGCCAGCAGTGAGACGCGGGGGGCGGAGACCCAGTACTTC. Its translation is CASSETRGAETQYF.

The rearrangement joins TRBV30 to TRBJ1-1, with a possible D match to TRBD1 (5 bases). CDR1 GTSNPN and CDR2 SVGIG come from the germline V gene (reference sequence). CDR3 length: 13 amino acids. The CDR3 region is CAWARGRDTEAFF. CDR3 in DNA: TGTGCTTGGGCTCGGGGGAGGGACACTGAAGCTTTCTTT.

The rearrangement uses TRBV28 and TRBJ2-1; maybe TRBD1 (6 bases). V shed 8 bases and J shed 0 bases, with 14 bases lying between them. Per the germline V gene, CDR1 is MDHEN and CDR2 is SYDVKM. This CDR3 has 15 residues. In nucleotides, the CDR3 is TGTGCCAGCCGGGGACATGGAAGCTCCTACAATGAGCAGTTCTTC. Protein product: CASRGHGSSYNEQFF.

The rearrangement links TRBV15 to TRBJ2-5; 9 bases line up with TRBD2. The V gene end was trimmed by 1 base and the J gene end by 0 bases; junction bases not matched to a gene: 6. Germline V CDR1 and CDR2: LNHNV, YYDKDF (reference sequence). The CDR3 length is 17 residues. The chain's CDR3 is CATSRGKTSGYQETQYF. The CDR3 DNA sequence: TGTGCCACCAGCAGAGGGAAAACTAGCGGGTACCAAGAGACCCAGTACTTC. The whole variable domain, filled in from reference TRBV15 and TRBJ2-5, reads DAMVIQNPRYQVTQFGKPVTLSCSQTLNHNVMYWYQQKSSQAPKLLFHYYDKDFNNEADTPDNFQSRRPNTSFCFLDIRSPGLGDTAMYLCATSRGKTSGYQETQYFGPGTRLLVL.

This sequence joins TRBV9 and TRBJ1-4, with 10 positions matching TRBD1. The V gene's germline CDR1 is SGDLS and CDR2 YYNGEE. The CDR3 sequence is 14 residues long. V lost 4 bases, J lost 14 bases, and 11 bases stayed unmatched. DNA of the CDR3: TGTGCCAGCAGCCCACCGGGACAGGGGTTAGGGCTGTTTTTT. This sequence encodes CASSPPGQGLGLFF.

This chain links TRBV5-5 with TRBJ1-2, with 9 bases fitting TRBD1. Trimming at V came to 4 bases and at J to 4 bases, leaving 2 bases not matched to a gene. The CDR3 totals 13 residues. Per germline, CDR1 SGHKS and CDR2 YYEKEE (reference sequence). CDR3 bases: TGTGCCAGCAGCAAGGGACAGGGCTATGGCTACACCTTC. Translated, it gives CASSKGQGYGYTF.

This clone appeared a few times. The rearrangement uses TRBV2 and TRBJ1-6; TRBD1 matches at 8 bases. The CDR3 loop spans 16 amino acids. The V and J ends lost 6 bases and 1 base, in that order; junction bases with no gene match: 5. CDR1 and CDR2 (germline): SNHLY, FYNNEI. CDR3 in amino acids: CASSWTGSSYNSPLHF. For the CDR3, the DNA is TGTGCCAGCAGCTGGACAGGGAGTTCCTATAATTCACCCCTCCACTTT.